The 14 T cell receptor beta chains below were found in one sample sequenced in a study of T cells after yellow fever vaccination. TCRdb reanalysed the 5' RACE reads using MiXCR and keeps one entry per CDR3 protein. This sample carries about 210,000 distinct CDR3 sequences, 2.5% to 3.5% of them seen once, and the ten largest clones take around 3.2%. Sample: CD4+ T cells sorted from PBMCs, taken 10 days after the yellow fever booster vaccination. The receptors shown here come from a man between 18 and 29 years old who received the YFV17D yellow fever vaccine.

This clonotype was recorded at least ten times. The gene calls are TRBV18 and TRBJ2-6; D possibly uses TRBD1 or TRBD2 (5 bases each). CDR1 is KGHSH, CDR2 LQKENI, per germline. V was trimmed by 1 base and J by 0 bases, leaving 13 bases between them. The CDR3 extends over 18 amino acids. In nucleotides, the CDR3 is TGTGCCAGCTCACCACAAATGGGACGAACCTCTGGGGCCAACGTCCTGACTTTC. Its protein is CASSPQMGRTSGANVLTF.

This clonotype was seen at least ten times. The chain joins TRBV7-2 to TRBJ2-5; D call uncertain. Germline values: CDR1 SGHTA, CDR2 FQGNSA. This CDR3 is 11 amino acids long. V was clipped by 2 bases and J by 3 bases, with 1 base between them. CDR3 in amino acids: CASSLKETQYF. Here the CDR3 DNA reads TGTGCCAGCAGCTTAAAAGAGACCCAGTACTTC.

Note on this clonotype: A much bigger clone sits one base away, suggesting this may be a read error. V usage is TRBV7-2 and J usage is TRBJ1-1; D is unresolved. From germline, CDR1 is SGHTA and CDR2 FQGNSA. CDR3 length equals 12 residues. Trimming took off 1 base at V and 3 bases at J, with 3 bases between the two ends. CDR3 bases: TGTGCCAGCAGCTTAGAGGACACTGAAGCTTTCTTT. Residues: CASSLEDTEAFF.

This clonotype was recorded many times. CDR3 loop: CASSPIRAGGPEAFF. The CDR3 DNA follows: TGTGCCAGCAGCCCGATACGGGCAGGGGGGCCTGAAGCTTTCTTT. The chain links TRBV7-2 to TRBJ1-1; 7 bases agree with TRBD1. This CDR3 comprises 15 residues. Unmatched junction bases numbered 12, after V lost 5 bases and J lost 6 bases. From germline, CDR1 is SGHTA and CDR2 FQGNSA.

By frequency in the sample, this clonotype is large. Relative to the germline gene, one junction end is altered; a read error may explain this. The rearrangement links TRBV5-1 to TRBJ2-4, with a possible D match to TRBD2 (5 bases). The germline V gene has CDR1 SGHRS and CDR2 YFSETQ. There are 14 residues in the CDR3. CDR3 in DNA: TGTGCCAGCAGCTTAAGAGGGGCCAAAAACATTCAGTACTTC. Encoded protein: CASSLRGAKNIQYF.

This clonotype was detected ten times or more. The chain joins TRBV7-2 to TRBJ2-3; 8 nucleotides match TRBD1. The V gene's germline CDR1 is SGHTA and CDR2 FQGNSA. Trimming took 5 bases from V and 8 from J; bases not matched to a gene: 9. This CDR3 contains 14 residues. The CDR3 here is CASSPGQVVGTQYF. In DNA form, the CDR3 reads TGTGCCAGCAGCCCGGGACAGGTCGTGGGTACGCAGTATTTT.

This clonotype has ten or more counts. The rearrangement links TRBV20-1 to TRBJ2-5; no definite D call. CDR1 and CDR2 (germline): DFQATT, SNEGSKA (reference sequence). This CDR3 region has 13 residues. Trimming pared 5 bases from V and 5 bases from J, leaving 15 bases between. The CDR3 loop is CSAPRIMYETQYF. The CDR3 DNA follows: TGCAGTGCTCCCCGGATTATGTACGAGACCCAGTACTTC.

This clonotype was detected only a few times. The chain links TRBV24-1 to TRBJ1-2, with 8 bases fitting TRBD1. Germline CDR1 is KGHDR and CDR2 is SFDVKD. The CDR3 extends over 13 amino acids. V lost 7 bases, J lost 7 bases, and 7 bases stayed unmatched. The chain's CDR3 is CATSETGEFGYTF. Written as DNA, the CDR3 is TGTGCCACCAGCGAGACAGGGGAGTTTGGCTACACCTTC.

This clonotype was detected many times. The chain recombines TRBV9 with TRBJ2-2, with TRBD2 matching over 7 bases. The length of the CDR3 is 16 residues. V gave up 0 bases and J gave up 5 bases; unmatched junction bases: 7. CDR1 and CDR2 (germline): SGDLS, YYNGEE. Here the CDR3 DNA reads TGTGCCAGCAGCGTAGAGTCGCCGGGGGGAACCGGGGAGCTGTTTTTT. Its protein is CASSVESPGGTGELFF.

This clonotype was seen many times. The chain has TRBV11-1 and TRBJ2-5; D is ambiguous. The ends were cut back, 4 bases at V and 1 base at J, with 10 bases in the middle. The germline V gene has CDR1 SGHAT and CDR2 FQDESV (reference sequence). This CDR3 has 14 residues. For the CDR3, the DNA is TGTGCCAGCAGCTATGATGCGGCCCAAGAGACCCAGTACTTC. This translates into CASSYDAAQETQYF.

This clonotype was observed many times. The V and J genes are TRBV6-1 and TRBJ1-1; D is undetermined. The CDR3 runs to 13 residues. Per germline, CDR1 MNHNS and CDR2 SASEGT. V was trimmed by 4 bases and J by 3 bases, leaving 9 bases between them. CDR3 in DNA: TGTGCCAGCAGTGCCGACTTATACACTGAAGCTTTCTTT. This translates into CASSADLYTEAFF.

In its sample, this clonotype was seen many times. This sequence joins TRBV3-1 and TRBJ1-2; 8 positions match TRBD1. There are 15 residues in the CDR3. Germline CDR1 LGHDT, CDR2 YNNKEL (reference sequence). V trimming: 0 bases; J trimming: 7 bases; junction bases outside the gene matches: 7. The CDR3 coding sequence is TGTGCCAGCAGCCAAGATATGGGGACAGGCCGTGGCTACACCTTC. Residues: CASSQDMGTGRGYTF.

There are a few counts of this clonotype. J is TRBJ1-1 and V is TRBV5-1, with D unclear. Germline CDR1 SGHRS, CDR2 YFSETQ. The CDR3 has 16 residues. V lost 0 bases to trimming and J lost 1 base, with 13 bases between them. The CDR3 loop reads CASSLDGVGRNTEAFF. The CDR3, as DNA: TGCGCCAGCAGCTTGGACGGGGTCGGGAGGAACACTGAAGCTTTCTTT.

This chain uses TRBV29-1 with TRBJ2-1; a weak D match, TRBD2 (6 bases). The germline V and J ends were trimmed by 5 bases and 14 bases, with 19 bases remaining between them. The germline CDR1 and CDR2 sequences are SQVTM and ANQGSEA. The CDR3 contains 12 residues. The CDR3 coding sequence is TGCAGCGTTCAGACGCGACCGGGAGCGGAGTTCTTC. Protein sequence: CSVQTRPGAEFF.